These T cell receptor beta chains were read from a single sample in a study of CD8 T cells in ankylosing spondylitis. TCRdb independently ran MiXCR on the 5' RACE reads; one entry per CDR3 protein. The data hold about 800,000 distinct CDR3 sequences, with approximately 10% observed a single time. Sequencing was done on a sample of blood, either unsorted or a sorted T cell fraction (not recorded which). These receptors all stem from a male donor with ankylosing spondylitis. Both conserved end residues are part of each CDR3. A D gene is named only where the DNA matches it firmly. Clone size, where shown, is once, few, many, or a class for clones that have expanded.

clone size: NA; V gene: TRBV11-2; D gene: NA; J gene: TRBJ2-1; CDR3 DNA: TGTGCCAGCAGCTCCAACGCGGACTGGGGGGCCTCCTACAATGAGCAGTTCTTC; CDR3 protein: CASSSNADWGASYNEQFF
clone size: few; V gene: TRBV6-1; D gene: TRBD2; J gene: TRBJ2-1; CDR3 DNA: TGTGCCAGCAGTCTAGCGGGGGTCAAAAATGAGCAGTTCTTC; CDR3 protein: CASSLAGVKNEQFF
clone size: NA; V gene: TRBV7-2; D gene: TRBD1; J gene: TRBJ2-3; CDR3 DNA: TGTGCCAGCAGCTTAGCGTCCCGGGACAGGAGACGCACGCAGTATTTT; CDR3 protein: CASSLASRDRRRTQYF
clone size: NA; V gene: TRBV6-2/TRBV6-3; D gene: NA; J gene: TRBJ2-6; CDR3 DNA: TGTGCCAGCAGGAAAGGCCCAGGGTCTGGGGCCAACGTCCTGACTTTC; CDR3 protein: CASRKGPGSGANVLTF
clone size: NA; V gene: TRBV9; D gene: NA; J gene: TRBJ1-3; CDR3 DNA: TGTGCCAGCAGCGCGCTGCGTAACACCATATATTTT; CDR3 protein: CASSALRNTIYF
clone size: many; V gene: TRBV5-1; D gene: NA; J gene: TRBJ1-4; CDR3 DNA: TGCGCCAGCAGCGAGGACAGAGCAACTAATGAAAAACTGTTTTTT; CDR3 protein: CASSEDRATNEKLFF
clone size: NA; V gene: TRBV5-6; D gene: NA; J gene: TRBJ2-7; CDR3 DNA: TGTGCCAGCAGCTTGTCGGCCGGCGAGCAGTACTTC; CDR3 protein: CASSLSAGEQYF
clone size: NA; V gene: TRBV20-1; D gene: NA; J gene: TRBJ2-3; CDR3 DNA: TGCAGTGCTAGGACAGGGTTTGGGGGCGGGGGGCAGTATTTT; CDR3 protein: CSARTGFGGGGQYF
clone size: few; V gene: TRBV7-2; D gene: NA; J gene: TRBJ2-5; CDR3 DNA: TGTGCCAGCAGGCCCCCATACCTAGCTGGGCAGGAGACCCAGTACTTC; CDR3 protein: CASRPPYLAGQETQYF
clone size: few; V gene: TRBV20-1; D gene: NA; J gene: TRBJ2-1; CDR3 DNA: TGCAGTGGCCAGGGGTGGCACTCCTACAATGAGCAGTTCTTC; CDR3 protein: CSGQGWHSYNEQFF
clone size: NA; V gene: TRBV5-1; D gene: NA; J gene: TRBJ2-7; CDR3 DNA: TGCGCCAGCAGACTCCATGACGTTGAGTACGAGCAGTACTTC; CDR3 protein: CASRLHDVEYEQYF
clone size: few; V gene: TRBV10-3; D gene: TRBD1; J gene: TRBJ1-2; CDR3 DNA: TGTGCCATCTCCGGGACAGGGGCCTCTCCCTATGGCTACACCTTC; CDR3 protein: CAISGTGASPYGYTF
clone size: few; V gene: TRBV20-1; D gene: NA; J gene: TRBJ2-5; CDR3 DNA: TGCAGTGCTAGAGATAAGGTCAGCGTAGAGACCCAGTACTTC; CDR3 protein: CSARDKVSVETQYF